This TCR beta chain was sequenced for a study of tissue T cells after allogeneic stem cell transplantation. Background on the study: Several lines of graft-versus-host disease therapy were given to all patients, all with gastrointestinal involvement.

TCRdb keeps only in-frame clones here, not all; method: immunoSEQ multiplex PCR. The repertoire holds tens of thousands of clones, with roughly 92% as singletons. Germline CDR1 is SGHNT and CDR2 is YYREEE (reference sequence). The V segment lost 3 bases and the J segment 5 bases; nucleotides outside the gene matches: 15. The CDR3 runs 18 residues. This receptor was taken from a woman aged 35 to 69 who later had graft-versus-host disease after an allogeneic stem cell transplant. V usage is TRBV5-4 and J usage is TRBJ2-5; 11 bases are shared with TRBD2. This specimen was blood, taken before transplantation. The CDR3 reads CASSSYETVGTSGETQYF. Written as DNA, the CDR3 is TGTGCCAGCAGCTCCTATGAAACTGTAGGGACTAGCGGTGAGACCCAGTACTTC. The variable domain in full, with the rest retrieved from reference TRBV5-4 and TRBJ2-5, is ETGVTQSPTHLIKTRGQQVTLRCSSQSGHNTVSWYQQALGQGPQFIFQYYREEENGRGNFPPRFSGLQFPNYSSELNVNALELDDSALYLCASSSYETVGTSGETQYFGPGTRLLVL.